The present T cell receptor (beta chain) was sequenced within a study of blood T cell repertoires in COVID-19 (TCRdb year 2020). For the study in its entirety: Collaborator samples came from the United States, Italy and Spain and covered acute and convalescent phases of COVID-19. The material from the prospective study consisted of cDNA or gDNA derived from T cells, B-cell-depleted T cells, or PBMCs. Deeply sampled blood TCRbeta repertoires from subjects exposed to, actively infected with, or recovered from COVID-19 were included in the dataset. The repertoires were released in a freely available public database intended as a resource for research on the immune response to SARS-CoV-2. Samples came from the ongoing ImmuneRACE study (first 160 participants) plus 1,254 subjects from 6 global collaborators. A de-identified subject ID, COVID-19 status, age in years and sex were almost always included in the sample metadata. Where HLA class I and class II types were available, the types were taken from metadata supplied by the sample provider, not from assay-based typing.

As concerns this clone: Its specific antigen is unknown. No base-level quality is on record; no much larger clone is a single base apart.

Collaborating institutions collected whole blood in K2EDTA tubes following their own protocols. Collaborator samples were shipped for TCRbeta analysis as frozen whole blood, isolated PBMCs, or DNA extracted from either sample type. The immunoSEQ Assay, a bias-controlled multiplex PCR, was used to amplify TCRbeta CDR3 regions from genomic DNA. Per the original workflow: Within the assay, amplification of reference gene primers was used to estimate how many nucleated cells each sample contained. Sequence reads were collapsed and filtered to measure the absolute abundance of every unique TCRbeta CDR3 rearrangement. Productive Simpson clonality was computed per sample as the square root of Simpson's diversity index over productive rearrangements. In TCRdb, the immuneACCESS table is reduced to in-frame sequences with V and J assigned. These tables do not hold every clone; where another copy was compared, an unresolved V gene accounts for under half, and the others remain unexplained. That table gives V, J and clone size, and the DNA gave D and trimming. Within this sample are under 250,000 clones, with about 85% of them counted one time only. About 8% of the sample goes to the ten largest clones.

Points the paper makes about the study in general: The quantity of clinical and demographic metadata differed by source and by participant and was supplied without curation.

The sample consisted of peripheral blood. The sequence derives from a woman older than 75 with acute or convalescent COVID-19.

Here the CDR3 is given as CASSYLSSADTQYF. The DNA reads as follows: TGTGCCAGCAGTTACCTATCTAGCGCAGATACGCAGTATTTT. Recombination connected TRBV6-2 or TRBV6-3 to TRBJ2-3; 6 matching bases give a weak D call of TRBD2. Taken from the germline V gene, the CDR1 and CDR2 loops are MNHEY and SVGEGT. From the cysteine through the phenylalanine, the CDR3 covers 14 amino acids. Only the CDR3 part of the read is kept: 42 bases, read in frame from the first base. V drops 2 bases and J drops 4 bases, leaving 10 bases in between.